The T cell receptor beta chain under discussion was sequenced for a study of T cells after yellow fever vaccination. CDR1 and CDR2 (germline): SEHNR, FQNEAQ (reference sequence). CDR3 length: 16 amino acids. The trim removed 4 bases at V and 3 bases at J, leaving 7 bases unmatched. TCRdb re-derived calls from the 5' RACE reads in MiXCR, one entry per CDR3 protein. The sample has some 350,000 distinct CDR3 sequences, approximately 4% seen once; the top ten hold 20% to 25%. The sample here was PBMCs, taken 5 days after the yellow fever booster vaccination. V and J are TRBV7-9 and TRBJ1-2, with 11 bases that match TRBD1. This sequence originates from a man younger than 30 who received the YFV17D yellow fever vaccine. CDR3 DNA: TGTGCCAGCAGCTCTCGGACAGGGGGCTCGGACTATGGCTACACCTTC. Residues: CASSSRTGGSDYGYTF. Variable domain in full (rest from reference TRBV7-9 and TRBJ1-2): DTGVSQNPRHKITKRGQNVTFRCDPISEHNRLYWYRQTLGQGPEFLTYFQNEAQLEKSRLLSDRFSAERPKGSFSTLEIQRTEQGDSAMYLCASSSRTGGSDYGYTFGSGTRLTVV.